The clone carrying this T cell receptor beta chain is a singleton in its sample. This table comes from immunoSEQ multiplex PCR, and its TCRdb copy is limited to in-frame clones, with some not included. Of a few hundred thousand clones in the sample, roughly 91% are singletons; the top ten hold about a tenth. These data come from a study of blood T cell repertoires in COVID-19. This TCR was recovered from a woman in her 30s who had recovered from COVID-19. Material: PBMCs or T cells enriched from blood (not recorded which).

CDR3 DNA: TGCGCCAGCAGCTCCGGGACAGGGTTCCTCGAGCAGTACTTC. This codes for CASSSGTGFLEQYF. The V and J genes are TRBV5-1 and TRBJ2-7; TRBD1 aligns across 9 bases. Germline loops: CDR1 SGHRS, CDR2 YFSETQ. The CDR3 spans 14 residues. V was clipped by 3 bases and J by 6 bases; unmatched bases: 7.